The rows below give T cell receptor beta chains drawn from one sample of a study of beta chain features in type 1 diabetes. This table comes from immunoSEQ multiplex PCR, and its TCRdb copy is limited to in-frame clones, with some not included. Among roughly 450,000 clones listed, approximately 15% were seen once. The sample was naive CD4+ T cells from blood. Receptors were obtained from a man between 25 and 39 years old in good health. Both conserved end residues are part of each CDR3. A D gene is named only where the DNA matches it firmly. A row's size may be missing; if present it is once, few, many or a size class.

v_call	clone_size	j_call	d_call	cdr3_nt	cdr3_aa
TRBV30	few	TRBJ2-2	.	TGTGCCTGCCCCCCGGGCACCGGGGAGCTGTTTTTT	CACPPGTGELFF
TRBV15	.	TRBJ2-7	.	TGTGCCACCAGCAGAGATCCCGGCACCTACGAGCAGTACTTC	CATSRDPGTYEQYF
TRBV29-1	.	TRBJ1-5	TRBD1	TGCAGCGTTACTTTTGGACAGGGGGTTGATAGCAATCAGCCCCAGCATTTT	CSVTFGQGVDSNQPQHF
TRBV6-1	.	TRBJ2-7	.	TGTGCCAGCAGTGATTCGACGTACGAGCAGTACTTC	CASSDSTYEQYF
TRBV25-1	.	TRBJ1-1	.	TGTGCCAGCACCACGGGGGGAACCGGCACTGAAGCTTTCTTT	CASTTGGTGTEAFF
TRBV18	few	TRBJ2-4	.	TGTGCCAGCTCACCAAGCAGGGCAGGCCGGGGTATTCAGTACTTC	CASSPSRAGRGIQYF
TRBV30	few	TRBJ1-1	.	TGTGCCTGGAGTGTAAGTCGGGGCGAAGCTTTCTTT	CAWSVSRGEAFF
TRBV30	few	TRBJ1-5	.	TGTGCCTGGAGTGTGCGGTCAGGGGCTGGGAAGCCCCAGCATTTT	CAWSVRSGAGKPQHF
TRBV5-1	few	TRBJ2-1	.	TGCGCCAGCAGCTTGGCCGTGGGTCTGAATGAGCAGTTCTTC	CASSLAVGLNEQFF
TRBV30	.	TRBJ2-3	.	TGTGCCTGGACAAGACTAGTAGCAGATACGCAGTATTTT	CAWTRLVADTQYF
TRBV29-1	.	TRBJ2-3	TRBD2	TGCAGCGCTGAAGCGGGAGTAGATACGCAGTATTTT	CSAEAGVDTQYF
TRBV4-2	few	TRBJ2-1	TRBD2	TGTGCCAGCAGCCAAGTAAGCCTAGCGGGAGCCCATGAGCAGTTCTTC	CASSQVSLAGAHEQFF
TRBV4-3	.	TRBJ2-1	TRBD2	TGCGCCAGCAGCCCGAGGAGAACTAGCGGGGACTACAATGAGCAGTTCTTC	CASSPRRTSGDYNEQFF
TRBV4-3	few	TRBJ2-7	TRBD2	TGCGCCAGCAGCCAAGCCCCGGGACTAGCGGGGAGGGAGCAGTACTTC	CASSQAPGLAGREQYF
TRBV19	.	TRBJ2-1	TRBD2	TGTGCCAGTAGCACCACTAGCGGGGGCTTCTATGAGCAGTTCTTC	CASSTTSGGFYEQFF
TRBV15	.	TRBJ1-2	TRBD1	TGTGCCACCACCGGACAGGTTCGATCCTCTCCCTATGGCTACACCTTC	CATTGQVRSSPYGYTF
TRBV30	few	TRBJ1-1	.	TGTGCCTGGAGTCTGGGAAGGAACACTGAAGCTTTCTTT	CAWSLGRNTEAFF
TRBV29-1	few	TRBJ2-1	.	TGCAGCGTTTCTTGGTATGAGCAGTTCTTC	CSVSWYEQFF
TRBV5-6	few	TRBJ2-7	.	TGTGCCAGCAGCTTGCGGGTAGCCTACGAGCAGTACTTC	CASSLRVAYEQYF
TRBV18	few	TRBJ2-1	.	TGTGCCAGCTCACCAGGGGGGTATGAGCAGTTCTTC	CASSPGGYEQFF
TRBV23-1	.	TRBJ2-2	.	TGCGCCAGCAGTCATGCAGGGGCGAACACCGGGGAGCTGTTTTTT	CASSHAGANTGELFF
TRBV2	.	TRBJ2-7	TRBD1	TGTGCCAGCAGTGCCCGGACAGGGAGCTACGAGCAGTACTTC	CASSARTGSYEQYF
TRBV7-8	.	TRBJ1-2	.	TGTGCCAGCAGCTTATCGGACCGACTCTATGGCTACACCTTC	CASSLSDRLYGYTF
TRBV30	.	TRBJ2-4	.	TGTGCCTGGAGTGTGGGGGTAGCCAAAAACATTCAGTACTTC	CAWSVGVAKNIQYF
TRBV30	.	TRBJ2-6	.	TGTGCCTGGAGTTATGGGGCCAACGTCCTGACTTTC	CAWSYGANVLTF
TRBV29-1	few	TRBJ1-5	.	TGCAGCGTTTCCCGGGGTAGCAATCAGCCCCAGCATTTT	CSVSRGSNQPQHF
TRBV7-3	.	TRBJ2-1	TRBD2	TGTGCCAGCAGCTTAGTGGCTAGCGGGGGCCACAATGAGCAGTTCTTC	CASSLVASGGHNEQFF
TRBV5-1	once	TRBJ2-1	.	TGCGCCAGCAGCTTGAGGGACTCCACCTCCTACAATGAGCAGTTCTTC	CASSLRDSTSYNEQFF
TRBV7-9	.	TRBJ2-6	TRBD2	TGTGCCAGCAGAGGGACTAGCTCATCCGGGGCCAACGTCCTGACTTTC	CASRGTSSSGANVLTF
TRBV5-1	.	TRBJ2-7	.	TGCGCCAGCAGCAGAACCAACACTGGAGCCTACGAGCAGTACTTC	CASSRTNTGAYEQYF
TRBV7-2	few	TRBJ1-2	.	TGTGCCAGCAGCACACGAGGTGGGCCTTATGGCTACACCTTC	CASSTRGGPYGYTF
TRBV10-3	few	TRBJ2-1	.	TGTGCCATCAGTGAGGGCAGTCGGGCGCAGTTCTTC	CAISEGSRAQFF
TRBV12-5	.	TRBJ2-7	.	TGTGCTGTCCCCCAGTTGGTGAGCGTGCACGAGCAGTACTTC	CAVPQLVSVHEQYF
TRBV4-3	few	TRBJ2-7	.	TGCGCCAGCAGCCAATTTTCAGGGCTCTCCTACGAGCAGTACTTC	CASSQFSGLSYEQYF
TRBV9	.	TRBJ1-2	.	TGTGCCAGCAGCGTAGATTCTAACTATGGCTACACCTTC	CASSVDSNYGYTF
TRBV30	.	TRBJ1-2	TRBD1	TGTGCCTGGAAACCGACAGGGGTGGACTATGGCTACACCTTC	CAWKPTGVDYGYTF
TRBV4-3	few	TRBJ1-2	.	TGCGCCAGCAGCCAAGATATAGGGTACTTATATGGCTACACCTTC	CASSQDIGYLYGYTF
TRBV12-5	.	TRBJ2-5	.	TGTGCTAGTGGTTTGGAGGAGGAGACCCAGTACTTC	CASGLEEETQYF
TRBV4-1	.	TRBJ2-3	TRBD2	TGCGCCAGCAGCCGATGGGGAGGGGCCATAACCACAGATACGCAGTATTTT	CASSRWGGAITTDTQYF
TRBV15	few	TRBJ2-4	.	TGTGCCACCTTTGATCCGCGGGGAGGCAAAAACATTCAGTACTTC	CATFDPRGGKNIQYF
TRBV9	.	TRBJ2-5	TRBD2	TGTGCCAGCAGCGAGCAGATAGCGGGGGGCCGAGAGACCCAGTACTTC	CASSEQIAGGRETQYF
TRBV5-1	.	TRBJ2-5	.	TGCGCCAGCATGTCGCGGGAGACCCAGTACTTC	CASMSRETQYF
TRBV25-1	few	TRBJ2-3	.	TGTGCCAGCAGTGAATACGGGACTGGGAAAATTACAGATACGCAGTATTTT	CASSEYGTGKITDTQYF
TRBV7-2	.	TRBJ2-1	TRBD1	TGTGCCAGCAGCCAGGACAGGCTTCTAAGCTCCTACAATGAGCAGTTCTTC	CASSQDRLLSSYNEQFF
TRBV4-3	.	TRBJ2-7	.	TGCGCCAGCAGCCTAACCGGACCGGGAGTCAACTCCTACGAGCAGTACTTC	CASSLTGPGVNSYEQYF
TRBV7-8	few	TRBJ1-1	.	TGTGCCAGCAGCCCTTTTCGGACGGGCACTGAAGCTTTCTTT	CASSPFRTGTEAFF
TRBV5-6	few	TRBJ1-5	TRBD1	TGTGCCAGCAGCAGGACAGGGGTTCAGCCCCAGCATTTT	CASSRTGVQPQHF
TRBV11-3	.	TRBJ2-4	TRBD2	TGTGCCAGCAGCTCCCCGTGGACTAGCGAGAAAAACATTCAGTACTTC	CASSSPWTSEKNIQYF
TRBV10-2	.	TRBJ2-1	TRBD2	TGCGCCAGCAGGGTACTAGCGGGAGGGCCCCATGAGCAGTTCTTC	CASRVLAGGPHEQFF
TRBV27	.	TRBJ2-3	TRBD1	TGTGCCAGCAGTTGGGACAGGGGGTCTCCTAGCACAGATACGCAGTATTTT	CASSWDRGSPSTDTQYF